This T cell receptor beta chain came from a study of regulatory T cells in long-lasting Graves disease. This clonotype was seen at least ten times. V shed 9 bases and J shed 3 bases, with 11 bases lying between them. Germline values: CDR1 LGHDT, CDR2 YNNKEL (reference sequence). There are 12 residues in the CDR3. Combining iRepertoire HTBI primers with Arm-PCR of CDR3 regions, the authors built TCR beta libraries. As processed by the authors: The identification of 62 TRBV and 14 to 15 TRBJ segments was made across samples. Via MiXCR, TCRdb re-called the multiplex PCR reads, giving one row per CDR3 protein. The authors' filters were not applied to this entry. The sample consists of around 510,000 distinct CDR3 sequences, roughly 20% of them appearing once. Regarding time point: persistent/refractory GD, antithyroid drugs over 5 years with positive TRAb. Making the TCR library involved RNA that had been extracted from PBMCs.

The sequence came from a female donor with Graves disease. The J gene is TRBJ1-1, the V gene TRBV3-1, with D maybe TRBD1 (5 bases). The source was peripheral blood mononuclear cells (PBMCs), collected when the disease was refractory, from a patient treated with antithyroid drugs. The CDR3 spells CASVGTHTEAFF. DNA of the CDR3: TGTGCCAGTGTGGGGACCCACACTGAAGCTTTCTTT. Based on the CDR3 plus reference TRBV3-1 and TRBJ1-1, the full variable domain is DTAVSQTPKYLVTQMGNDKSIKCEQNLGHDTMYWYKQDSKKFLKIMFSYNNKELIINETVPNRFSPKSPDKAHLNLHINSLELGDSAVYFCASVGTHTEAFFGQGTRLTVV.